The present TCR beta chain was sequenced within a study of CD8+ T cells in alopecia areata. About the research overall: Treated patients were given oral tofacitinib, which was dosed at 5 to 10 mg twice daily.

Indicated treatment: oral pan-JAK inhibitor, 5-10 mg twice daily. With regard to this clone: The antigen is not known.

Following RNA extraction, reverse transcription yielded cDNA that acted as the sequencing template. The repertoire was sequenced with immunoSEQ multiplex PCR; TCRdb's copy has only in-frame clones and lacks some. The sample comprises under 350,000 clones, 58% of which are singletons, and approximately 2% rests with the top ten. Findings of the study overall: Expanded CD8+ clones among the top 100, as well as scalp clonality, were significantly decreased by tofacitinib.

The source of this sequence is a human donor with alopecia areata. The sample was CD4+ T cells sorted from blood, taken at week 24, from a patient treated with tofacitinib.

CDR3 in DNA: TGTGCCAGCAGCTTGGGCCCGGGAGGGTACGAGCAGTACTTC. Translation: CASSLGPGGYEQYF. V and J are TRBV7-8 and TRBJ2-7; 8 bases are a match to TRBD2. V was clipped by 3 bases and J by 4 bases; unmatched bases: 5. CDR1 SGHVS and CDR2 FQNEAQ come from the germline V gene. The CDR3 totals 14 residues.